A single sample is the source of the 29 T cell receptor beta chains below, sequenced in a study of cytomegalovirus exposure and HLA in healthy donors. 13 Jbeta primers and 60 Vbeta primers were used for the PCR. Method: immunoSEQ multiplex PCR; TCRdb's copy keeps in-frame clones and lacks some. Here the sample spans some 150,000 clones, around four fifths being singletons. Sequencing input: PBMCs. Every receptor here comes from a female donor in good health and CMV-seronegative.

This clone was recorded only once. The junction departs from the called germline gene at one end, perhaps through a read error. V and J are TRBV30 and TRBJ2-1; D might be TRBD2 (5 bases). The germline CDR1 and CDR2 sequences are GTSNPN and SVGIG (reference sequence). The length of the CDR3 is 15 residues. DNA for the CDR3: TGTGCCTGGAGAGCTTTTGCGGGCTACTACAATGAACAGTTCTTC. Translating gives CAWRAFAGYYNEQFF.

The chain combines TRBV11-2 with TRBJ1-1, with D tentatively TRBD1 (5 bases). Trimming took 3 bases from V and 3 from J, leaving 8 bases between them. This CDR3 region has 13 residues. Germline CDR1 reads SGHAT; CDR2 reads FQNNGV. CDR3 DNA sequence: TGTGCCAGCAGCTTCGGCAGGGACACTGAAGCTTTCTTT. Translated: CASSFGRDTEAFF.

The CDR3 DNA follows: TGTGCCAGCAGTTTACCGGGACAGGGGTTAGGCTACACCTTC. Its translation is CASSLPGQGLGYTF. This chain uses TRBV28 with TRBJ1-2, with 10 positions matching TRBD1. Trimming took 2 bases from V and 8 from J; bases not matched to a gene: 5. Per the germline V gene, CDR1 is MDHEN and CDR2 is SYDVKM. The CDR3 totals 14 residues.

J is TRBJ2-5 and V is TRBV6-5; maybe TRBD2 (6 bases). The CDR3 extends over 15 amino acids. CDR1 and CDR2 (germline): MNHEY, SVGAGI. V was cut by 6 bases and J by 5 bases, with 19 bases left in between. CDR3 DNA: TGTGCCAGCAGCTCCACGCTAGCGAGTAGGGAGACCCAGTACTTC. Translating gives CASSSTLASRETQYF.

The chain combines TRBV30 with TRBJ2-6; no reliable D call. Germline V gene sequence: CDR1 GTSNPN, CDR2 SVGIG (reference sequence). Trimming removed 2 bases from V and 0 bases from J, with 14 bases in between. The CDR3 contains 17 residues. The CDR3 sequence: CAWSPKRRFSGANVLTF. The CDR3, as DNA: TGTGCCTGGAGTCCGAAACGGCGGTTCTCTGGGGCCAACGTCCTGACTTTC.

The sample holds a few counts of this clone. The CDR3 protein is CASSLQGAEKLFF. The CDR3 bases are TGCGCCAGCAGCCTACAGGGGGCGGAGAAACTGTTTTTT. The chain couples TRBV5-1 to TRBJ1-4; 9 bases map to TRBD1. V shed 4 bases and J 11 bases; nucleotides not matched to a gene: 6. The germline CDR1 and CDR2 sequences are SGHRS and YFSETQ. The CDR3 is 13 amino acids.

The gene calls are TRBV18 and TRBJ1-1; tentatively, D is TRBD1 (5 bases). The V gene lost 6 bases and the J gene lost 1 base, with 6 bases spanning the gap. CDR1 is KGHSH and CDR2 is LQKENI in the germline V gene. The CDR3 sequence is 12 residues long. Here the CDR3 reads CASSGQNTEAFF. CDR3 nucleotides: TGTGCCAGCTCCGGACAGAACACTGAAGCTTTCTTT.

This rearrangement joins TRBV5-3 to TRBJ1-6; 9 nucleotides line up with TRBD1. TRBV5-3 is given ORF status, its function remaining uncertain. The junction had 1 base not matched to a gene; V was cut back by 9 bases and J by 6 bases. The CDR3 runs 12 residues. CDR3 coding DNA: TGTGCCACGACAGGGGGTAATTCACCCCTCCACTTT. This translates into CATTGGNSPLHF.

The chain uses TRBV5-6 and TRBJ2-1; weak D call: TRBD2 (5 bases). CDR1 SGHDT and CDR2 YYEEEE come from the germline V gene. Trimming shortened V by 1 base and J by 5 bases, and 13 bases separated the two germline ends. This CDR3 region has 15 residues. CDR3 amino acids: CASSLLALVNNEQFF. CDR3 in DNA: TGTGCCAGCAGCTTGTTAGCGCTGGTCAACAATGAGCAGTTCTTC.

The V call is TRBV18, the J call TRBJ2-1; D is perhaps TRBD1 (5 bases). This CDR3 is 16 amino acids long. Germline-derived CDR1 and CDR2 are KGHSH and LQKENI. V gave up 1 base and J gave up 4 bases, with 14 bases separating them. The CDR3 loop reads CASSPRDRLQYNEQFF. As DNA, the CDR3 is TGTGCCAGCTCACCACGCGACAGACTTCAATACAATGAGCAGTTCTTC.

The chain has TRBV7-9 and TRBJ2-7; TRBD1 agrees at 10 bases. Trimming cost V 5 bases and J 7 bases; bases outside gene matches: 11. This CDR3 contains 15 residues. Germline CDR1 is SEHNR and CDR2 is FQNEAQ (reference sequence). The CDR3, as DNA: TGTGCCAGCAGCCGATTGACAGGGGGCGCGGGGGAGCAGTACTTC. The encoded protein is CASSRLTGGAGEQYF.

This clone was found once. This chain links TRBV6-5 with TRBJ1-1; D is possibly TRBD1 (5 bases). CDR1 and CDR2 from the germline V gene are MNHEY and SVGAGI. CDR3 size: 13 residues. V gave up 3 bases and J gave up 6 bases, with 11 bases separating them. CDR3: CASSYSGYSEAFF. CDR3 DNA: TGTGCCAGCAGTTATTCAGGGTACTCTGAAGCTTTCTTT.

In DNA form, the CDR3 reads TGTGCCAGCAGCTCCGGGACAGACTTCACGTATGGCTACACCTTC. Translated, it gives CASSSGTDFTYGYTF. The chain recombines TRBV7-9 with TRBJ1-2; 7 nucleotides line up with TRBD1. The CDR3 has 15 residues. The germline CDR1 and CDR2 sequences are SEHNR and FQNEAQ (reference sequence). V gave up 4 bases and J gave up 5 bases; unmatched junction bases: 10.

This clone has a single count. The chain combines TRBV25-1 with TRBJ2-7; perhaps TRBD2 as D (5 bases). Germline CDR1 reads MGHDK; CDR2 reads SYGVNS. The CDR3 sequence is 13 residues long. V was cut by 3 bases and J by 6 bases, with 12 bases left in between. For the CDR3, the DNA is TGTGCCAGCAGTGAGTTATCTAGCAGCGAGCAGTACTTC. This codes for CASSELSSSEQYF.

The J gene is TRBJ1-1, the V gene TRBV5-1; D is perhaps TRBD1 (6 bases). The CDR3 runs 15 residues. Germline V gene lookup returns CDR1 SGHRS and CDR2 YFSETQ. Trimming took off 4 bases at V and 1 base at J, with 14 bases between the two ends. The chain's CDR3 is CASSPLRGANTEAFF. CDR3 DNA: TGCGCCAGCAGCCCCCTCCGGGGGGCGAACACTGAAGCTTTCTTT.

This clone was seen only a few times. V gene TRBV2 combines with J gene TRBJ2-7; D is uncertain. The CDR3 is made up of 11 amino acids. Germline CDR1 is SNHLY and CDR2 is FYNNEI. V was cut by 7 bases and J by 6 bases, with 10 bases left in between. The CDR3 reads CASTFEREQYF. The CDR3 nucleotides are TGTGCCAGCACCTTTGAGCGCGAGCAGTACTTC.

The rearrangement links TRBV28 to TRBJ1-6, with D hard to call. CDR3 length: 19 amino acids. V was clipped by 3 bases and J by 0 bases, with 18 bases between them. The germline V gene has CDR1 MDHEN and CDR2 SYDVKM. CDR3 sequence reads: CASSFGFVGASSYNSPLHF. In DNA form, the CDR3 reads TGTGCCAGCAGTTTTGGGTTCGTGGGAGCTAGCTCCTATAATTCACCCCTCCACTTT.

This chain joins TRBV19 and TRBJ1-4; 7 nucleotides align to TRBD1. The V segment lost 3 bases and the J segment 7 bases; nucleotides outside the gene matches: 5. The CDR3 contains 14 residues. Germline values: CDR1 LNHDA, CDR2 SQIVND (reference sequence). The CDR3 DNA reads TGTGCCAGTAGTATGAACAGGGGCCCTGAAAAACTGTTTTTT. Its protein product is CASSMNRGPEKLFF.

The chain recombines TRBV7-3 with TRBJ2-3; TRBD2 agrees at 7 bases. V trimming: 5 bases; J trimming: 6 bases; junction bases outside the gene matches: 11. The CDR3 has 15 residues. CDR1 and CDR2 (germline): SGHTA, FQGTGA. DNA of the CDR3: TGTGCCAGCAGCCCACAAGCGGGGAGCCCTGATACGCAGTATTTT. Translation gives CASSPQAGSPDTQYF.

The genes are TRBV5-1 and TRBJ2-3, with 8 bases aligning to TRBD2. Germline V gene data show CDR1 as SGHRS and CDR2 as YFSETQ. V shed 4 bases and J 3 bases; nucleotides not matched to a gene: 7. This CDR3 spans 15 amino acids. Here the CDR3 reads CASSPEASGTDTQYF. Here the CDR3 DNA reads TGCGCCAGCAGCCCGGAGGCTAGCGGGACAGATACGCAGTATTTT. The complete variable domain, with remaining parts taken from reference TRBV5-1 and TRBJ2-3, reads KAGVTQTPRYLIKTRGQQVTLSCSPISGHRSVSWYQQTPGQGLQFLFEYFSETQRNKGNFPGRFSGRQFSNSRSEMNVSTLELGDSALYLCASSPEASGTDTQYFGPGTRLTVL.

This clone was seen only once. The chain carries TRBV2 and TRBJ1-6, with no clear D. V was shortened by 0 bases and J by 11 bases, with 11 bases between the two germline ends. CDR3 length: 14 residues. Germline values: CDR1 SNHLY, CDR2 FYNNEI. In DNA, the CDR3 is TGTGCCAGCAGTGAAGCGAGGGTCGGGGCACCCCTCCACTTT. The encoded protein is CASSEARVGAPLHF.

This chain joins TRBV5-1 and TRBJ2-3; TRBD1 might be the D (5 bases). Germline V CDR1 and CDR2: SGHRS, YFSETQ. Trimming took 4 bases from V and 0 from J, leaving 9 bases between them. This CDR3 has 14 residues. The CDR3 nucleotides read TGCGCCAGCAGCCTGACAGAGAGCACAGATACGCAGTATTTT. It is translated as CASSLTESTDTQYF.

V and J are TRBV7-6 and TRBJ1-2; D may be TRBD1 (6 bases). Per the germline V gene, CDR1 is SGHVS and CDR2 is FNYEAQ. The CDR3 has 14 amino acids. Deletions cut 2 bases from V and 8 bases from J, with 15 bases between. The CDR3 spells CASSLIAGDGGYTF. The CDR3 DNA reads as TGTGCCAGCAGCTTAATAGCAGGGGATGGAGGCTACACCTTC.

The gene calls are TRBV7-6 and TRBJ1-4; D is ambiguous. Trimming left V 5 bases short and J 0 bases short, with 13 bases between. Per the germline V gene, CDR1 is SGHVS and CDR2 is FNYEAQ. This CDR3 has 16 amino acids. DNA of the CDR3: TGTGCCAGCAGCCGAGGTTATTTTGCAACTAATGAAAAACTGTTTTTT. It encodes CASSRGYFATNEKLFF.

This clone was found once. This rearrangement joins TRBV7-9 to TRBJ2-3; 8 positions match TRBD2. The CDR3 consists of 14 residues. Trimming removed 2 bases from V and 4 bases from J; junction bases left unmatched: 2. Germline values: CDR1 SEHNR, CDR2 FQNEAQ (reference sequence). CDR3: CASSLTGGPDTQYF. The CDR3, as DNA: TGTGCCAGCAGCTTAACGGGGGGGCCAGATACGCAGTATTTT.

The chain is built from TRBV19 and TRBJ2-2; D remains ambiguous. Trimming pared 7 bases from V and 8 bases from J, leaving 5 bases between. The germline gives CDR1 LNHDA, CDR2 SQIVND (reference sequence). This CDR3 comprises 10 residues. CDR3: CASMAGELFF. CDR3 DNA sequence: TGTGCCAGTATGGCTGGGGAGCTGTTTTTT.

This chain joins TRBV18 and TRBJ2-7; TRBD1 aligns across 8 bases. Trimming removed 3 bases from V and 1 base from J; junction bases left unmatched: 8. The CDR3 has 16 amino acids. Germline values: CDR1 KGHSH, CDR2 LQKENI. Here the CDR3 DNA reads TGTGCCAGCTCACCTGCCCCGGGACAGGTATCCTACGAGCAGTACTTC. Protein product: CASSPAPGQVSYEQYF.

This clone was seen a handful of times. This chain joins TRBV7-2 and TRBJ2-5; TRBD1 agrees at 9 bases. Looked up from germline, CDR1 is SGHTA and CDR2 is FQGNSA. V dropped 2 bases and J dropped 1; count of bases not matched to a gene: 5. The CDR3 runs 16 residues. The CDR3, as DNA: TGTGCCAGCAGCTTAATTTGGGACAGGGCCCAAGAGACCCAGTACTTC. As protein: CASSLIWDRAQETQYF.

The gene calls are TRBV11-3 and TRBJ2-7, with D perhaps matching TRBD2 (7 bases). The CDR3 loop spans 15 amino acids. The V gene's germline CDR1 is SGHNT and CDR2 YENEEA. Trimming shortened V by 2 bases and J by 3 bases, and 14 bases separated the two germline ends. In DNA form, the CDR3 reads TGTGCCAGCAGCTTAAAAGGGGGGGGATACTACGAGCAGTACTTC. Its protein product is CASSLKGGGYYEQYF. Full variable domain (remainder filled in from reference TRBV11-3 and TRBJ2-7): EAGVVQSPRYKIIEKKQPVAFWCNPISGHNTLYWYLQNLGQGPELLIRYENEEAVDDSQLPKDRFSAERLKGVDSTLKIQPAELGDSAVYLCASSLKGGGYYEQYFGPGTRLTVT.